The present entry profiles one T cell receptor (beta chain) with its context. What it recognizes is unknown. Next came a second PCR, run for about 6 to 12 cycles, which used a sample-barcoded 5' primer along with a J-beta primer mix. TCRdb reprocessed the 5' RACE reads via MiXCR and lists one record per CDR3 protein. Of about 2 million distinct CDR3 sequences in the sample, about 49% are singletons; the top ten hold approximately 2.1%. The sample comes from a study of blood T cells in healthy people across ages. Whole-study results and caveats: Naive T cell percentage and TCR beta diversity correlated strongly.

Germline lookup yields CDR1 SGHTA and CDR2 FQGNSA. The ends were cut back, 0 bases at V and 0 bases at J, with 15 bases in the middle. This CDR3 has 17 amino acids. This sequence was found in a woman aged 40-49 years in good health. V and J are TRBV7-2 and TRBJ2-7; D is perhaps TRBD2 (5 bases). The sample comprised blood. CDR3 coding DNA: TGTGCCAGCAGCTTAGCTTTTAGTCGGGAAAACTCCTACGAGCAGTACTTC. This sequence encodes CASSLAFSRENSYEQYF.